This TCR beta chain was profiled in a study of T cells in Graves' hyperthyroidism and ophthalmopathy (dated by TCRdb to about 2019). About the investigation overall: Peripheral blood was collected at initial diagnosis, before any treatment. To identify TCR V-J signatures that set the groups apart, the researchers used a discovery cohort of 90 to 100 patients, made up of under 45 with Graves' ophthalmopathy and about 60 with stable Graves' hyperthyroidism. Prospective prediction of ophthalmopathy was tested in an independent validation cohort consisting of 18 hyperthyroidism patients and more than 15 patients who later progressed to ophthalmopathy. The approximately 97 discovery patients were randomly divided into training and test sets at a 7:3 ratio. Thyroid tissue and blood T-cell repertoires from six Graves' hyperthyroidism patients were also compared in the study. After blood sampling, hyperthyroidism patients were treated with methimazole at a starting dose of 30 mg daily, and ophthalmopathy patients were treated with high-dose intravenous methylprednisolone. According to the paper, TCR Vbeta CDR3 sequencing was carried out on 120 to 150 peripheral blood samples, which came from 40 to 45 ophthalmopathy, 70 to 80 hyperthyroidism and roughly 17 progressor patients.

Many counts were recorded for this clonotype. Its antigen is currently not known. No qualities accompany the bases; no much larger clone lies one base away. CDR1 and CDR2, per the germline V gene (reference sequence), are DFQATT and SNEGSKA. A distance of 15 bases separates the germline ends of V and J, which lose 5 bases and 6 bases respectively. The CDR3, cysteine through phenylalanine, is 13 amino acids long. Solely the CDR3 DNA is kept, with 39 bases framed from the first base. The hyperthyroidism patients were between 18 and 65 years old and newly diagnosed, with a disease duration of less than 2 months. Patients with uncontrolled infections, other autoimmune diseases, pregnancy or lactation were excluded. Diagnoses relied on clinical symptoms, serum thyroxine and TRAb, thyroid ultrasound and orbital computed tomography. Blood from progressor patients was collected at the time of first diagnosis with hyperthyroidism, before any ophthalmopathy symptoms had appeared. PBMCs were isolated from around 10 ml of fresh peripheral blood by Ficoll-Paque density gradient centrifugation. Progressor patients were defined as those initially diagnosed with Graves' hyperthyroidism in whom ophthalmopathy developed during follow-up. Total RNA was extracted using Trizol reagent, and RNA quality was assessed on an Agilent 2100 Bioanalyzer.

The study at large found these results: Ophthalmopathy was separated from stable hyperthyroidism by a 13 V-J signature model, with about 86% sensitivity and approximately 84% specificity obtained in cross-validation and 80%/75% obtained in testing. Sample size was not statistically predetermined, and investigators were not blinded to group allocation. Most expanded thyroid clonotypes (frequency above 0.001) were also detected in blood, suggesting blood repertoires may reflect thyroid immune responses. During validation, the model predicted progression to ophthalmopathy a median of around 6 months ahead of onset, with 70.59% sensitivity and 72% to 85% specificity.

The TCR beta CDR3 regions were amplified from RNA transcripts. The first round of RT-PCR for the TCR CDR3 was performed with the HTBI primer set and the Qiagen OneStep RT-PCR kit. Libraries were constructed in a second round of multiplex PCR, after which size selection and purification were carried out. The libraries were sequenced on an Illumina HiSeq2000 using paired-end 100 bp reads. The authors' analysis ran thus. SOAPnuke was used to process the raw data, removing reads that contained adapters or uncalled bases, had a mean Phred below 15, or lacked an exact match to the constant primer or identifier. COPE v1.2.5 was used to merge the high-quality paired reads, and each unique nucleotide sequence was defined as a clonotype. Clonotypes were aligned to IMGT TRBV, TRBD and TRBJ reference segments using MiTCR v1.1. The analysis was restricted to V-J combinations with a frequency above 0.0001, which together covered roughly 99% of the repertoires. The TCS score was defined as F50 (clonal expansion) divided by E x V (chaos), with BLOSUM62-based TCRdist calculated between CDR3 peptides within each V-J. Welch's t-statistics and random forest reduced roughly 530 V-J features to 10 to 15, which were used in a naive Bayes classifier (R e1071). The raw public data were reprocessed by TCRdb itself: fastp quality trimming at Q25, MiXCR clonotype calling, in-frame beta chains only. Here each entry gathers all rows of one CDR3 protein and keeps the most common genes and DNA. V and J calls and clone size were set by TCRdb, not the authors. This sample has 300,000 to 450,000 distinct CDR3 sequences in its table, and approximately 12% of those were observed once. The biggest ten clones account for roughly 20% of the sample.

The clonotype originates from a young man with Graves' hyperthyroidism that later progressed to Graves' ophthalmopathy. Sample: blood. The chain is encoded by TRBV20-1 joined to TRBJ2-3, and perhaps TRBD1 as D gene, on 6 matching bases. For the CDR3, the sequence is CSARKGERDTQYF. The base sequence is TGCAGTGCTCGAAAGGGGGAGCGGGATACGCAGTATTTT.